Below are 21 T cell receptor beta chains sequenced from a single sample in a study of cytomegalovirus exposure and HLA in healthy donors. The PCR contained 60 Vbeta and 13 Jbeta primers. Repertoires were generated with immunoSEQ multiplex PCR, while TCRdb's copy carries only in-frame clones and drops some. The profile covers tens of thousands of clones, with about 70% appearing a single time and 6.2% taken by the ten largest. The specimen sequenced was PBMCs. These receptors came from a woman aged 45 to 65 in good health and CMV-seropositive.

The CDR3 coding sequence is TGTGCCAGCAGCCCTTCAGGGGGAGAGACCCAGTACTTC. Its protein product is CASSPSGGETQYF. This chain uses TRBV27 with TRBJ2-5; TRBD1 matches 7 bases. The germline V gene encodes CDR1 MNHEY and CDR2 SMNVEV (reference sequence). The V segment lost 6 bases and the J segment 4 bases; nucleotides outside the gene matches: 5. This CDR3 has 13 amino acids.

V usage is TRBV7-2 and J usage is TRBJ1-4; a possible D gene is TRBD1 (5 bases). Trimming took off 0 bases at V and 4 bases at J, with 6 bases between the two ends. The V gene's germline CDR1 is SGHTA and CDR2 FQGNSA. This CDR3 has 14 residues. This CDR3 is CASSLAGVNEKLFF. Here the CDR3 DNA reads TGTGCCAGCAGCTTAGCAGGGGTTAATGAAAAACTGTTTTTT.

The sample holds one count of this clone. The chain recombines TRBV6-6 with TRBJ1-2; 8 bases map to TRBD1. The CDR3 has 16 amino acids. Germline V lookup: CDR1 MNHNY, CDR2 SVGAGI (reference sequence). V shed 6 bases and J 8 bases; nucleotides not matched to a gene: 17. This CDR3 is CASSLSGTGFFYGYTF. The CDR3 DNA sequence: TGTGCCAGCAGCCTCTCCGGGACAGGATTTTTCTACGGCTACACCTTC.

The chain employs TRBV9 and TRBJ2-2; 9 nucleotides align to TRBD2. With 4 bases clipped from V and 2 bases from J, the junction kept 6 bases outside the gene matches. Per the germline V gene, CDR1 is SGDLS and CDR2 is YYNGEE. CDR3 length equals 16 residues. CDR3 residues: CASSSLAGPNTGELFF. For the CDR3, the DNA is TGTGCCAGCAGCTCACTAGCGGGCCCTAACACCGGGGAGCTGTTTTTT.

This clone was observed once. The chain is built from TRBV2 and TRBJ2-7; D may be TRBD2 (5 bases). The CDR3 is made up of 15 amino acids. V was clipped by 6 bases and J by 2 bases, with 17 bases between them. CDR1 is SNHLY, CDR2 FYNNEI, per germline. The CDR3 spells CASSGLDRAPYEQYF. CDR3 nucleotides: TGTGCCAGCAGCGGACTTGACCGGGCCCCCTACGAGCAGTACTTC.

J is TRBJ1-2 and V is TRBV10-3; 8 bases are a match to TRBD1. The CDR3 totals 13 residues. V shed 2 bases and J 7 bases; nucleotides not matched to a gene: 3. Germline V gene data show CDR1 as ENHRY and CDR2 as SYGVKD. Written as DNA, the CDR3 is TGTGCCATCAGTGAGGACAGGGGTTCTGGCTACACCTTC. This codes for CAISEDRGSGYTF.

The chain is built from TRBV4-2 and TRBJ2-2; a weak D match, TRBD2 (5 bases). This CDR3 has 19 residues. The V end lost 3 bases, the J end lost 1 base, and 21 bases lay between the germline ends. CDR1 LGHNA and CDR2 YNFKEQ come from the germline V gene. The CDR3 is CASSQASEATAMNTGELFF. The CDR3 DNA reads TGTGCCAGCAGCCAGGCATCGGAGGCTACCGCAATGAACACCGGGGAGCTGTTTTTT.

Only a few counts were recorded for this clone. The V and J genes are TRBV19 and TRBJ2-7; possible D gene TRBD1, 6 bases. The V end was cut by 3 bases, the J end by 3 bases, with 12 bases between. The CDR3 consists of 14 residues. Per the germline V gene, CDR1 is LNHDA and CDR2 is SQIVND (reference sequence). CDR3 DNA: TGTGCCAGTAGTATCTTTGGCAGGGGCTACGAGCAGTACTTC. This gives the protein CASSIFGRGYEQYF.

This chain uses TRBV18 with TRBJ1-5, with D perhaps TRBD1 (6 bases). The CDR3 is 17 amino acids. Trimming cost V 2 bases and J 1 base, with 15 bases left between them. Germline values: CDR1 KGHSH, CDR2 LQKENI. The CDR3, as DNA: TGTGCCAGCTCACCAGTTTCAGGGGCAAGAAGCAATCAGCCCCAGCATTTT. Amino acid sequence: CASSPVSGARSNQPQHF.

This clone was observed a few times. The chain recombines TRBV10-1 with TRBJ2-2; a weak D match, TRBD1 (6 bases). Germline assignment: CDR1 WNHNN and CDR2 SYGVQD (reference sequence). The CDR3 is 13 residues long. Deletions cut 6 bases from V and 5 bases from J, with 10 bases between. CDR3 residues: CASSVGTTGELFF. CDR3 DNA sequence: TGCGCCAGCAGCGTAGGGACAACCGGGGAGCTGTTTTTT.

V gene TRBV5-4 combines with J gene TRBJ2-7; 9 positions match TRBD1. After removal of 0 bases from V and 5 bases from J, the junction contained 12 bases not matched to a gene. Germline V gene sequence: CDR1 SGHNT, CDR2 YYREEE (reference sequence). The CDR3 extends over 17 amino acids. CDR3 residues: CASSLGQGWTGAHEQYF. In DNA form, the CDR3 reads TGTGCCAGCAGCTTGGGGCAGGGTTGGACAGGGGCCCACGAGCAGTACTTC.

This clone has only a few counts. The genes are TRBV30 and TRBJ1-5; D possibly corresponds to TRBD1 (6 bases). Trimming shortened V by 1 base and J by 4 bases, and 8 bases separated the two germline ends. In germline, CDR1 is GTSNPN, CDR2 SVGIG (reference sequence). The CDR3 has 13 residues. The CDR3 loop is CAWSGTGNQPQHF. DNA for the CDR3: TGTGCCTGGAGTGGAACAGGGAATCAGCCCCAGCATTTT.

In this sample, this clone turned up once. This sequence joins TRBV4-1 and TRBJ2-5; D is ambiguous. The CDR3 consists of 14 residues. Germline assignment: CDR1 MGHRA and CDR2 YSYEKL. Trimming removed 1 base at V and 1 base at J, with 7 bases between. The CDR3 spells CASSQARSQETQYF. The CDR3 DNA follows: TGCGCCAGCAGCCAAGCTCGGTCCCAAGAGACCCAGTACTTC.

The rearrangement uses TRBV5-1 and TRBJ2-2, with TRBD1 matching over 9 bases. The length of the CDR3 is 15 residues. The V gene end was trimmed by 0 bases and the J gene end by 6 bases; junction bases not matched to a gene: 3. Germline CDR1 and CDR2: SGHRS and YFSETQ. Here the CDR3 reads CASSLGQGGSGELFF. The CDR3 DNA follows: TGCGCCAGCAGCTTGGGACAGGGGGGTTCCGGGGAGCTGTTTTTT. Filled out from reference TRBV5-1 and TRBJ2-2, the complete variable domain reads KAGVTQTPRYLIKTRGQQVTLSCSPISGHRSVSWYQQTPGQGLQFLFEYFSETQRNKGNFPGRFSGRQFSNSRSEMNVSTLELGDSALYLCASSLGQGGSGELFFGEGSRLTVL.

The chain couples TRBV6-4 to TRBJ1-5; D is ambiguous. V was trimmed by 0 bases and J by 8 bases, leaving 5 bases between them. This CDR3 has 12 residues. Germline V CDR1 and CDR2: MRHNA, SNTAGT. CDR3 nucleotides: TGTGCCAGCAGTGACTCGACTAAGCCCCAGCATTTT. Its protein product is CASSDSTKPQHF.

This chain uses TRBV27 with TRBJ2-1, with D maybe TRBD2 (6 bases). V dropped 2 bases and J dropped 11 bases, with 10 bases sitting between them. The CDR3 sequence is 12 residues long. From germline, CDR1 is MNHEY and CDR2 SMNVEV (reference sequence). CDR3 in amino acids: CASSLTGVQQFF. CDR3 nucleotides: TGTGCCAGCAGTTTAACGGGAGTACAGCAGTTCTTC.

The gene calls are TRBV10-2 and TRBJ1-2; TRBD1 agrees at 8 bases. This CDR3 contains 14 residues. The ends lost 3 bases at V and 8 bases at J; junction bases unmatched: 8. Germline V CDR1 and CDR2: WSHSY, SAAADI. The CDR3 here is CASSENQGARGYTF. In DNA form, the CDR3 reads TGCGCCAGCAGTGAAAATCAGGGGGCGCGCGGCTACACCTTC.

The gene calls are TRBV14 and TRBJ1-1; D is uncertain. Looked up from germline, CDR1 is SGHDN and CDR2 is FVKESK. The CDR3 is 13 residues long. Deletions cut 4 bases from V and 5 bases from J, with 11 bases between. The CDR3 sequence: CASSLFPGTEAFF. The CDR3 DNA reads TGTGCCAGCAGCCTCTTTCCCGGGACTGAAGCTTTCTTT.

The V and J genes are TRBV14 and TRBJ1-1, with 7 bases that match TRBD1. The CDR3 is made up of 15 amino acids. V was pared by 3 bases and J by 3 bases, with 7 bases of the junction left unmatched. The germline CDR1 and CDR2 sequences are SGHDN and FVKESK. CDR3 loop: CASSHHRGPYTEAFF. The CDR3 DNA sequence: TGTGCCAGCAGCCACCACAGGGGCCCTTACACTGAAGCTTTCTTT. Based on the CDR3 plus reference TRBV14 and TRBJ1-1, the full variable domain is EAGVTQFPSHSVIEKGQTVTLRCDPISGHDNLYWYRRVMGKEIKFLLHFVKESKQDESGMPNNRFLAERTGGTYSTLKVQPAELEDSGVYFCASSHHRGPYTEAFFGQGTRLTVV.

CDR3 coding DNA: TGTGCCAGCTCACCAGAGGCGGGTGGGCCCGCCTACGAGCAGTACTTC. Amino acids: CASSPEAGGPAYEQYF. The V call is TRBV18, the J call TRBJ2-7; tentative D call: TRBD2 (5 bases). There are 16 residues in the CDR3. Trimming took off 2 bases at V and 2 bases at J, with 16 bases between the two ends. In germline, CDR1 is KGHSH, CDR2 LQKENI.

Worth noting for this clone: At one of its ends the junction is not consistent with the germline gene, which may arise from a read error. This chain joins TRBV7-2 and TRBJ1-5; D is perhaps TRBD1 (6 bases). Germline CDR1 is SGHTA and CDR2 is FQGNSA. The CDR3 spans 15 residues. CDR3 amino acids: CASSYQGISNQPQNF. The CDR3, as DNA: TGTGCCAGCAGTTACCAGGGGATAAGCAATCAGCCCCAGAATTTT. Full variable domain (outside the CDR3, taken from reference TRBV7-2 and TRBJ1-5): GAGVSQSPSNKVTEKGKDVELRCDPISGHTALYWYRQSLGQGLEFLIYFQGNSAPDKSGLPSDRFSAERTGGSVSTLTIQRTQQEDSAVYLCASSYQGISNQPQNFGDGTRLSIL.